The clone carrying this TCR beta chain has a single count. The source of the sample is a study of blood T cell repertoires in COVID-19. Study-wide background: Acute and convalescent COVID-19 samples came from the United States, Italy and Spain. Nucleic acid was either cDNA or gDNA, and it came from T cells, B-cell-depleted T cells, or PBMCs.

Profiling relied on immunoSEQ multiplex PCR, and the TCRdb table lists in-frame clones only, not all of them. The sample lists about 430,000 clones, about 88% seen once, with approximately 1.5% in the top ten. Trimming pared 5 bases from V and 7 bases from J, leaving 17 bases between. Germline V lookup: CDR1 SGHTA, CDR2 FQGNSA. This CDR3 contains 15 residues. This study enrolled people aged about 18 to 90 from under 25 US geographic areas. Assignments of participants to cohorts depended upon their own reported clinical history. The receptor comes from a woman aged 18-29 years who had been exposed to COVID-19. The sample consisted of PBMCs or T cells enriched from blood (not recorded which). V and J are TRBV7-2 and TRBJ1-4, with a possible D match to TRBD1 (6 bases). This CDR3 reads CASSPAAGAGEKLFF. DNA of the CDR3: TGTGCCAGCAGCCCAGCCGCGGGGGCCGGTGAAAAACTGTTTTTT.